A single sample is the source of the 22 T cell receptor beta chains below, sequenced in a study of cytomegalovirus exposure and HLA in healthy donors. It was with 60 Vbeta and 13 Jbeta primers that the PCR ran. TCRdb's copy holds only in-frame clones and misses some; the assay was immunoSEQ multiplex PCR. The repertoire has approximately 140,000 clones, about two thirds of them found once; the top ten carry 1.5% to 2%. The specimen sequenced was PBMCs. All receptors come from a woman aged 18-29 years in good health and CMV-seronegative.

V and J are TRBV25-1 and TRBJ1-1; D call uncertain. V was cut by 1 base and J by 7 bases, with 10 bases left in between. CDR1 and CDR2 from the germline V gene are MGHDK and SYGVNS. The CDR3 length is 13 residues. The CDR3 DNA follows: TGTGCCAGCAGTGAATTCGGCAGCGATGAAGCTTTCTTT. It yields the protein CASSEFGSDEAFF.

This chain joins TRBV11-2 and TRBJ1-5; 11 nucleotides line up with TRBD1. With V trimmed by 8 bases and J by 7 bases, 7 bases remained unmatched. Germline V gives CDR1 SGHAT, CDR2 FQNNGV. The CDR3 loop spans 14 amino acids. The CDR3 spells CASPRDRGGQPQHF. DNA for the CDR3: TGTGCCAGCCCCAGGGACAGGGGGGGACAGCCCCAGCATTTT.

This clone was seen only a few times. This rearrangement joins TRBV6-6 to TRBJ1-4; no definite D call. The CDR3 has 15 residues. V lost 0 bases and J 0 bases, leaving 5 bases between the germline ends. CDR1 MNHNY and CDR2 SVGAGI come from the germline V gene (reference sequence). CDR3 amino acids: CASSYSGATNEKLFF. DNA for the CDR3: TGTGCCAGCAGTTACTCGGGCGCAACTAATGAAAAACTGTTTTTT.

V usage is TRBV9 and J usage is TRBJ2-5, with no clear D. Germline V lookup: CDR1 SGDLS, CDR2 YYNGEE. This CDR3 comprises 16 residues. V dropped 0 bases and J dropped 5 bases, with 17 bases sitting between them. The CDR3 coding sequence is TGTGCCAGCAGCGTAGGGCGTGGGTCTGAGGTGGAGACCCAGTACTTC. Protein sequence: CASSVGRGSEVETQYF. The full variable domain, in which reference TRBV9 and TRBJ2-5 provide the parts outside the CDR3, is DSGVTQTPKHLITATGQRVTLRCSPRSGDLSVYWYQQSLDQGLQFLIQYYNGEERAKGNILERFSAQQFPDLHSELNLSSLELGDSALYFCASSVGRGSEVETQYFGPGTRLLVL.

The CDR3 sequence is CASSFSSGASTETQYF. The CDR3 coding sequence is TGTGCCAGCAGCTTCTCTAGCGGGGCCTCGACAGAGACCCAGTACTTC. V is TRBV11-3 and J is TRBJ2-5; 9 positions match TRBD2. The CDR3 covers 16 residues. Losses at the gene ends were 3 bases for V and 4 bases for J; bases not matched to a gene: 9. Germline loops: CDR1 SGHNT, CDR2 YENEEA.

The V gene is TRBV4-2, the J gene TRBJ1-2; 8 bases line up with TRBD1. V lost 4 bases to trimming and J lost 5 bases; unmatched junction nucleotides: 12. The CDR3 spans 16 residues. Germline V gives CDR1 LGHNA, CDR2 YNFKEQ. The CDR3 DNA reads as TGTGCCAGCAGCCCTCTCCTGGACAGGGCCATGTATGGCTACACCTTC. Its translation: CASSPLLDRAMYGYTF.

This clone was observed once. The rearrangement joins TRBV5-1 to TRBJ1-3; no clear D. This CDR3 spans 14 amino acids. V was trimmed by 5 bases and J by 4 bases, leaving 13 bases between them. Germline lookup yields CDR1 SGHRS and CDR2 YFSETQ. CDR3: CASSQDREGNTIYF. Here the CDR3 DNA reads TGCGCCAGCAGTCAAGACCGGGAAGGAAACACCATATATTTT.

The chain employs TRBV11-1 and TRBJ2-7, with 9 positions matching TRBD2. The V segment lost 0 bases and the J segment 5 bases; nucleotides outside the gene matches: 14. Looked up from germline, CDR1 is SGHAT and CDR2 is FQDESV (reference sequence). The CDR3 has 18 amino acids. This CDR3 is CASSLARGIAGVVHEQYV. The CDR3 nucleotides are TGTGCCAGCAGCTTAGCGCGAGGAATAGCGGGAGTAGTCCACGAGCAGTACGTC.

This clone appeared a few times. CDR3 amino acids: CASRGQGAVTEAFF. The CDR3 coding sequence is TGTGCCAGTAGAGGACAGGGGGCTGTCACTGAAGCTTTCTTT. The gene calls are TRBV19 and TRBJ1-1, with 11 bases matching TRBD1. Germline V lookup: CDR1 LNHDA, CDR2 SQIVND (reference sequence). The trim removed 6 bases at V and 4 bases at J, leaving 4 bases unmatched. The CDR3 has 14 residues. Looking up the rest from reference TRBV19 and TRBJ1-1 gives the full variable domain: DGGITQSPKYLFRKEGQNVTLSCEQNLNHDAMYWYRQDPGQGLRLIYYSQIVNDFQKGDIAEGYSVSREKKESFPLTVTSAQKNPTAFYLCASRGQGAVTEAFFGQGTRLTVV.

This rearrangement joins TRBV7-9 to TRBJ2-3, with a tentative D call TRBD2 (5 bases). The CDR3 runs to 15 residues. Germline V lookup: CDR1 SEHNR, CDR2 FQNEAQ (reference sequence). The ends were cut back, 5 bases at V and 5 bases at J, with 17 bases in the middle. In nucleotides, the CDR3 is TGTGCCAGCAGCCCCGTAGGGAGAGGTATAGATACGCAGTATTTT. It is translated as CASSPVGRGIDTQYF. The full variable domain, with the rest looked up from reference TRBV7-9 and TRBJ2-3, is DTGVSQNPRHKITKRGQNVTFRCDPISEHNRLYWYRQTLGQGPEFLTYFQNEAQLEKSRLLSDRFSAERPKGSFSTLEIQRTEQGDSAMYLCASSPVGRGIDTQYFGPGTRLTVL.

The V and J genes are TRBV7-8 and TRBJ2-1, with 7 bases fitting TRBD2. The CDR3 is 13 residues long. After removal of 1 base from V and 11 bases from J, the junction contained 5 bases not matched to a gene. Germline V gene data show CDR1 as SGHVS and CDR2 as FQNEAQ. CDR3 DNA: TGTGCCAGCAGCTTAGTACCGGGGGGTAAGCAGTTCTTC. This translates into CASSLVPGGKQFF. Full variable domain (outside the CDR3, taken from reference TRBV7-8 and TRBJ2-1): GAGVSQSPRYKVAKRGQDVALRCDPISGHVSLFWYQQALGQGPEFLTYFQNEAQLDKSGLPSDRFFAERPEGSVSTLKIQRTQQEDSAVYLCASSLVPGGKQFFGPGTRLTVL.

In its sample, this clone was seen a few times. The junction shows a germline mismatch at one end, possibly a read error. The chain has TRBV4-3 and TRBJ2-6; maybe TRBD1 (5 bases). The CDR3 runs 16 residues. Germline CDR1 reads LGHNA; CDR2 reads YSLEER. CDR3 in amino acids: CASSPKGAAGANGLTF. DNA of the CDR3: TGCGCCAGCAGCCCGAAGGGCGCCGCTGGGGCCAACGGCCTGACTTTC.

J is TRBJ2-1 and V is TRBV11-3, with TRBD1 matching 9 bases. Germline V lookup: CDR1 SGHNT, CDR2 YENEEA. Germline trimming cut 5 bases from V and 3 bases from J; bases unmatched to any gene: 8. The length of the CDR3 is 16 residues. CDR3 sequence: CASSRLGQGNYNEQFF. The CDR3 bases are TGTGCCAGCAGCCGACTGGGACAGGGTAACTACAATGAGCAGTTCTTC. Filled out from reference TRBV11-3 and TRBJ2-1, the complete variable domain reads EAGVVQSPRYKIIEKKQPVAFWCNPISGHNTLYWYLQNLGQGPELLIRYENEEAVDDSQLPKDRFSAERLKGVDSTLKIQPAELGDSAVYLCASSRLGQGNYNEQFFGPGTRLTVL.

The chain uses TRBV18 and TRBJ1-3; D remains unclear. The CDR3 is 16 residues long. The V end was cut by 2 bases, the J end by 0 bases, with 11 bases between. The germline CDR1 and CDR2 sequences are KGHSH and LQKENI. This chain's CDR3 is CASSPGEGSSGNTIYF. The DNA for the CDR3 is TGTGCCAGCTCACCAGGGGAAGGGAGCTCTGGAAACACCATATATTTT.

The V gene is TRBV7-3, the J gene TRBJ2-7, with 8 bases fitting TRBD1. In germline, CDR1 is SGHTA, CDR2 FQGTGA. J lost 5 bases, V lost 5 bases, and 8 bases had no gene match. The CDR3 is 14 residues long. CDR3 nucleotide sequence: TGTGCCAGCAGCCCGGACAGGGATGATAACGAGCAGTACTTC. Protein product: CASSPDRDDNEQYF.

The chain links TRBV14 to TRBJ2-7; D gene unclear. Germline values: CDR1 SGHDN, CDR2 FVKESK. The CDR3 consists of 14 residues. Trimming left V 0 bases short and J 3 bases short, with 9 bases between. CDR3 bases: TGTGCCAGCAGCCAAGATCCCAGAAGCTACGAGCAGTACTTC. This gives the protein CASSQDPRSYEQYF.

Only a few counts were recorded for this clone. The gene calls are TRBV28 and TRBJ2-6; 7 bases align to TRBD2. Germline trimming cut 6 bases from V and 6 bases from J; bases unmatched to any gene: 2. Germline V lookup: CDR1 MDHEN, CDR2 SYDVKM. This CDR3 spans 13 amino acids. In nucleotides, the CDR3 is TGTGCCAGCAGGGGGGGGGAGGCCAACGTCCTGACTTTC. Translation: CASRGGEANVLTF.

The CDR3 DNA reads TGTGCCAGCAGCTTGACAGGGATGAGCAATCAGCCCCAGCATTTT. As protein: CASSLTGMSNQPQHF. The V and J genes are TRBV7-8 and TRBJ1-5; 7 bases map to TRBD1. The CDR3 totals 15 residues. The trim removed 3 bases at V and 1 base at J, leaving 3 bases unmatched. The germline CDR1 and CDR2 sequences are SGHVS and FQNEAQ.

The gene calls are TRBV28 and TRBJ1-1; no reliable D call. V lost 6 bases to trimming and J lost 7 bases, with 9 bases between them. The CDR3 runs to 11 residues. Germline CDR1 and CDR2: MDHEN and SYDVKM. The CDR3 bases are TGTGCCAGCAGCCAGGAAGGTGAAGCTTTCTTT. Protein product: CASSQEGEAFF.

The table lists this clone with a few counts. The chain carries TRBV25-1 and TRBJ2-5; no clear D gene. Germline CDR1 MGHDK, CDR2 SYGVNS. V lost 4 bases, J lost 7 bases, and 13 bases lay in between. The CDR3 has 13 amino acids. CDR3 region: CASSGAVYGTQYF. The DNA of the CDR3 is TGTGCCAGCAGTGGGGCCGTTTACGGGACCCAGTACTTC.

The V and J genes are TRBV7-2 and TRBJ2-3, with D maybe TRBD1 (6 bases). Between the trimmed V and J ends, which lost 3 bases and 4 bases, there was a span of 11 bases. There are 14 residues in the CDR3. Germline lookup yields CDR1 SGHTA and CDR2 FQGNSA. The CDR3 DNA sequence: TGTGCCAGCAGCTTTAGGTCAGGGGCAGATACGCAGTATTTT. Encoded protein: CASSFRSGADTQYF.

In DNA form, the CDR3 reads TGTGCCAGCAGTAGTGACAGGGGTGGGAAACTGTTTTTT. It yields the protein CASSSDRGGKLFF. V usage is TRBV27 and J usage is TRBJ1-4, with 8 bases aligning to TRBD1. The CDR3 is made up of 13 amino acids. Germline trimming cut 5 bases from V and 11 bases from J; bases unmatched to any gene: 7. The germline V gene encodes CDR1 MNHEY and CDR2 SMNVEV (reference sequence).